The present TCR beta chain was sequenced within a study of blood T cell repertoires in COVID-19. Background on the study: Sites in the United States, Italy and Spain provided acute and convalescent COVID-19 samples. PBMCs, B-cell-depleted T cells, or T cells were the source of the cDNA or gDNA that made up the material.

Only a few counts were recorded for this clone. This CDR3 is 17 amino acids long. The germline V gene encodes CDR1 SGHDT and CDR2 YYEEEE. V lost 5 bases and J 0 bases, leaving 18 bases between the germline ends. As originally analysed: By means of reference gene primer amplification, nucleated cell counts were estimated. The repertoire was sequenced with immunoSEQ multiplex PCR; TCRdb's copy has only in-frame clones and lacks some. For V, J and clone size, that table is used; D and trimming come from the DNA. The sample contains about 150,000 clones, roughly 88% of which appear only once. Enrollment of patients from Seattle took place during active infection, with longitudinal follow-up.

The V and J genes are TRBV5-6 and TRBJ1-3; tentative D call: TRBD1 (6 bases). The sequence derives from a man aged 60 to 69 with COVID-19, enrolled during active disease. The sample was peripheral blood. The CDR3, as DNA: TGTGCCAGCAGTCTCCTCATAGGGGGAAGCTCTGGAAACACCATATATTTT. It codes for CASSLLIGGSSGNTIYF.